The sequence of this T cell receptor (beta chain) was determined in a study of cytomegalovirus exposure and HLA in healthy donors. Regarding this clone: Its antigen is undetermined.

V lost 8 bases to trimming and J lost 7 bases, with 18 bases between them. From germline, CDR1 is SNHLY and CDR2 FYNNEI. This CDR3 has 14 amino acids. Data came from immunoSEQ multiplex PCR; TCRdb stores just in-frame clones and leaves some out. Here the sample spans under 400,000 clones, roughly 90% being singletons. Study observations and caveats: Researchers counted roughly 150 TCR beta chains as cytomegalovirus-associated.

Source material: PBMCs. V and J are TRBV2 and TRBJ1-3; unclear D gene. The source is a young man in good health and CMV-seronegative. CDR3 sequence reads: CASERQWGGNTIYF. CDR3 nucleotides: TGTGCCAGCGAACGTCAGTGGGGAGGCAACACCATATATTTT.